These 27 T cell receptor beta chains came from one sample sequenced in a study of CD8+ T cells in alopecia areata. As the sequencing template, cDNA was produced by extracting RNA and reverse transcribing it. Generated by immunoSEQ multiplex PCR, the TCRdb table keeps only in-frame clones and is missing some. The data show roughly 150,000 clones, more than 55% seen once. Sequencing was done on a sample of CD8+ T cells sorted from blood. The receptor source for this set is a human donor in good health.

This clone has only a few counts. This chain joins TRBV29-1 and TRBJ1-2; D is unresolved. CDR3 length: 14 amino acids. CDR1 is SQVTM and CDR2 is ANQGSEA in the germline V gene. V was shortened by 0 bases and J by 4 bases, with 12 bases between the two germline ends. The CDR3 nucleotides read TGCAGCGTTGAAGATCCCGGCCGCGCCTATGGCTACACCTTC. It specifies CSVEDPGRAYGYTF.

This clone was seen a handful of times. The chain carries TRBV7-9 and TRBJ2-2; D gene ambiguous. Deletions cut 6 bases from V and 1 base from J, with 12 bases between. Per the germline V gene, CDR1 is SEHNR and CDR2 is FQNEAQ (reference sequence). CDR3 length equals 15 residues. Written as DNA, the CDR3 is TGTGCCAGCAGTTTATCTGGGGTGAACACCGGGGAGCTGTTTTTT. Translation: CASSLSGVNTGELFF.

The rearrangement links TRBV5-1 to TRBJ2-4; D gene unclear. The CDR3 has 15 amino acids. V was trimmed by 4 bases and J by 8 bases, leaving 19 bases between them. Germline V gene data show CDR1 as SGHRS and CDR2 as YFSETQ. The CDR3 region has the DNA TGCGCCAGCAGCCCAGATCAAAGGCATCCAGACATTCAGTACTTC. It specifies CASSPDQRHPDIQYF.

Here the CDR3 DNA reads TGTGCCAGCAGCCAAACCGGACAGCGGCAGTTCTTC. Protein sequence: CASSQTGQRQFF. The rearrangement links TRBV11-2 to TRBJ2-1, with D possibly TRBD1 on 6 matching bases. V dropped 5 bases and J dropped 12 bases, with 14 bases sitting between them. Germline V gene sequence: CDR1 SGHAT, CDR2 FQNNGV. The CDR3 covers 12 residues.

The J gene is TRBJ2-5, the V gene TRBV9, with D unresolved. CDR3 length equals 12 residues. V was trimmed by 2 bases and J by 4 bases, leaving 6 bases between them. The germline V gene has CDR1 SGDLS and CDR2 YYNGEE. The CDR3 is CASSVDGETQYF. Written as DNA, the CDR3 is TGTGCCAGCAGCGTGGACGGAGAGACCCAGTACTTC.

The CDR3 region has the DNA TGTGCCAGCCTGGACAGCCAAGAGACCCAGTACTTC. Its translation is CASLDSQETQYF. V and J are TRBV2 and TRBJ2-5; a weak D match, TRBD1 (6 bases). Germline V gives CDR1 SNHLY, CDR2 FYNNEI. There are 12 residues in the CDR3. V shed 8 bases and J shed 1 base, with 8 bases lying between them.

Concerning this clone itself: Germline is not matched at one junction end, which may reflect a read error. The chain joins TRBV7-9 to TRBJ2-2, with 7 bases lining up with TRBD1. This CDR3 is built from 16 residues. CDR1 and CDR2 from the germline V gene are SEHNR and FQNEAQ (reference sequence). CDR3 nucleotide sequence: TGTGCCAGCAGCTCGGGACAGCCCCCGAACCCCGGGGAGCTGTTTTTT. Residues: CASSSGQPPNPGELFF.

This clone was recorded only once. This chain's CDR3 is CSGGLAGINEQFF. CDR3 in DNA: TGCAGCGGGGGACTAGCGGGCATCAATGAGCAGTTCTTC. The rearrangement joins TRBV29-1 to TRBJ2-1; 12 nucleotides match TRBD2. V gave up 7 bases and J gave up 6 bases; unmatched junction bases: 4. This CDR3 region has 13 residues. The germline gives CDR1 SQVTM, CDR2 ANQGSEA.

The chain is built from TRBV20-1 and TRBJ2-1; 10 bases line up with TRBD2. The V gene end was trimmed by 7 bases and the J gene end by 7 bases; junction bases not matched to a gene: 1. CDR1 is DFQATT and CDR2 is SNEGSKA in the germline V gene (reference sequence). CDR3 length: 11 residues. The CDR3: CSGLAGNEQFF. DNA for the CDR3: TGCAGTGGACTAGCGGGTAATGAGCAGTTCTTC.

The CDR3 is CAWTSGLTGELFF. The CDR3 nucleotides read TGTGCCTGGACTAGCGGGCTTACCGGGGAGCTGTTTTTT. The V gene is TRBV30, the J gene TRBJ2-2, with 8 bases lining up with TRBD2. This CDR3 spans 13 amino acids. Germline trimming cut 4 bases from V and 5 bases from J; bases unmatched to any gene: 3. Germline lookup yields CDR1 GTSNPN and CDR2 SVGIG (reference sequence).

V and J are TRBV20-1 and TRBJ1-2; D is possibly TRBD1 (5 bases). V lost 3 bases and J lost 3, with 5 bases in between. Looked up from germline, CDR1 is DFQATT and CDR2 is SNEGSKA (reference sequence). This CDR3 spans 11 amino acids. CDR3 sequence (DNA): TGCAGTGCTAGCAGGGACTATGGCTACACCTTC. Translating gives CSASRDYGYTF.

In its sample, this clone was seen a few times. Other DNA sequences within the sample encode an identical CDR3. The chain uses TRBV20-1 and TRBJ2-5; D gene uncertain. Germline assignment: CDR1 DFQATT and CDR2 SNEGSKA (reference sequence). The CDR3 has 10 amino acids. V lost 2 bases and J 5 bases, leaving 3 bases between the germline ends. The CDR3 nucleotides are TGCAGTGCTAGATTGGAGACCCAGTACTTC. It encodes CSARLETQYF.

This clone was observed a few times. The chain is built from TRBV29-1 and TRBJ2-1, with TRBD1 matching 9 bases. This CDR3 has 14 residues. After removal of 6 bases from V and 5 bases from J, the junction contained 8 bases not matched to a gene. Per germline, CDR1 SQVTM and CDR2 ANQGSEA. The CDR3 loop is CSVRHGQGNNEQFF. CDR3 in DNA: TGCAGCGTCCGCCACGGACAGGGGAACAATGAGCAGTTCTTC.

V usage is TRBV29-1 and J usage is TRBJ1-2, with D possibly being TRBD1 (5 bases). The V gene's germline CDR1 is SQVTM and CDR2 ANQGSEA. V was pared by 6 bases and J by 7 bases, with 12 bases between. The CDR3 runs 11 residues. The CDR3 DNA reads TGCAGCGTCAAGGGGAGGGTTGGCTACACCTTC. This codes for CSVKGRVGYTF.

This clone was found a few times. This CDR3 is CASSLLEQFF. DNA for the CDR3: TGTGCCAGCAGCTTGCTTGAGCAGTTCTTC. The rearrangement uses TRBV7-9 and TRBJ2-1; D gene uncertain. Trimming cost V 3 bases and J 9 bases, with 3 bases left between them. CDR3 size: 10 residues. Germline CDR1 reads SEHNR; CDR2 reads FQNEAQ (reference sequence). Using reference TRBV7-9 and TRBJ2-1 for the parts outside the CDR3, the full variable domain is DTGVSQNPRHKITKRGQNVTFRCDPISEHNRLYWYRQTLGQGPEFLTYFQNEAQLEKSRLLSDRFSAERPKGSFSTLEIQRTEQGDSAMYLCASSLLEQFFGPGTRLTVL.

This clone was recorded a few times. The chain joins TRBV28 to TRBJ2-4; D perhaps matches TRBD2 (5 bases). Trimming pared 7 bases from V and 3 bases from J, leaving 10 bases between. CDR1 MDHEN and CDR2 SYDVKM come from the germline V gene. CDR3 length equals 13 residues. The CDR3 bases are TGTGCCAGCACCAGGAGCGGCAAAAACATTCAGTACTTC. It encodes CASTRSGKNIQYF.

The V gene is TRBV29-1, the J gene TRBJ2-1, with D possibly TRBD1 on 5 matching bases. There are 14 residues in the CDR3. The germline V gene has CDR1 SQVTM and CDR2 ANQGSEA. The V end was cut by 6 bases, the J end by 3 bases, with 15 bases between. The CDR3 loop is CSVSSGFRYNEQFF. The CDR3 DNA reads TGCAGCGTCTCCTCAGGGTTCCGCTACAATGAGCAGTTCTTC.

The genes are TRBV5-6 and TRBJ2-2, with 8 bases fitting TRBD1. The CDR3 is 13 residues long. Looked up from germline, CDR1 is SGHDT and CDR2 is YYEEEE. Losses at the gene ends were 4 bases for V and 6 bases for J; bases not matched to a gene: 2. The DNA of the CDR3 is TGTGCCAGCAGCCCGACAGGGGCCGGGGAGCTGTTTTTT. It yields the protein CASSPTGAGELFF.

This chain links TRBV23-1 with TRBJ1-4; no reliable D call. TRBV23-1 is designated an ORF whose function remains uncertain. This CDR3 comprises 15 residues. Trimming took off 3 bases at V and 8 bases at J, with 16 bases between the two ends. This chain's CDR3 is CASSHPGPPSEKLFF. CDR3 sequence (DNA): TGCGCCAGCAGTCACCCGGGTCCACCTTCCGAAAAACTGTTTTTT.

V and J are TRBV4-2 and TRBJ1-2; D not certain. The V end lost 4 bases, the J end lost 4 bases, and 16 bases lay between the germline ends. This CDR3 has 15 amino acids. Germline V gene lookup returns CDR1 LGHNA and CDR2 YNFKEQ. The CDR3 DNA sequence: TGTGCCAGCAGCCCTCTGTCGGACTCCACCTATGGCTACACCTTC. Translated: CASSPLSDSTYGYTF.

This chain links TRBV9 with TRBJ2-5, with TRBD1 identical over 8 bases. The CDR3 is made up of 16 amino acids. Losses at the gene ends were 3 bases for V and 5 bases for J; bases not matched to a gene: 12. Germline V gene data show CDR1 as SGDLS and CDR2 as YYNGEE. CDR3 DNA sequence: TGTGCCAGCAGCGGGGGAGGACAGGGACGTTTGGAGACCCAGTACTTC. Its protein is CASSGGGQGRLETQYF.

This clone was observed a single time. The CDR3 sequence is CATRSSRGAQDYGYTF. DNA of the CDR3: TGTGCCACCCGCTCCAGCCGGGGGGCGCAGGACTATGGCTACACCTTC. This chain links TRBV15 with TRBJ1-2; D might be TRBD1 (6 bases). Germline assignment: CDR1 LNHNV and CDR2 YYDKDF (reference sequence). Trimming removed 8 bases from V and 3 bases from J, with 22 bases in between. The CDR3 is 16 residues long. Filled out from reference TRBV15 and TRBJ1-2, the complete variable domain reads DAMVIQNPRYQVTQFGKPVTLSCSQTLNHNVMYWYQQKSSQAPKLLFHYYDKDFNNEADTPDNFQSRRPNTSFCFLDIRSPGLGDTAMYLCATRSSRGAQDYGYTFGSGTRLTVV.

This clone has just one count. The chain combines TRBV2 with TRBJ2-5; a weak D match, TRBD2 (5 bases). The V end lost 7 bases, the J end lost 11 bases, and 14 bases lay between the germline ends. CDR3 size: 11 residues. CDR1 is SNHLY and CDR2 is FYNNEI in the germline V gene. CDR3 protein: CASTERAAQYF. The CDR3 coding sequence is TGTGCCAGCACCGAGAGGGCCGCTCAGTACTTC.

This sequence joins TRBV25-1 and TRBJ2-2; D is undetermined. CDR3 length: 14 residues. V was trimmed by 4 bases and J by 1 base, leaving 7 bases between them. Germline V CDR1 and CDR2: MGHDK, SYGVNS. CDR3 DNA sequence: TGTGCCAGCAGTGTGGCGGTGAACACCGGGGAGCTGTTTTTT. Translating it yields CASSVAVNTGELFF.

V is TRBV5-1 and J is TRBJ2-1; TRBD1 is a possible D gene (5 bases). Trimming removed 4 bases at V and 9 bases at J, with 11 bases between. Germline V CDR1 and CDR2: SGHRS, YFSETQ. The CDR3 loop spans 12 amino acids. The DNA for the CDR3 is TGCGCCAGCAGCCTCCAGGGTGCTGAGCAGTTCTTC. Its translation is CASSLQGAEQFF.

This chain links TRBV28 with TRBJ2-5; 9 bases map to TRBD2. Germline CDR1 and CDR2: MDHEN and SYDVKM. V lost 2 bases to trimming and J lost 1 base; unmatched junction nucleotides: 2. CDR3 length equals 15 residues. The CDR3 DNA follows: TGTGCCAGCAGTTTACGAGCGGGGGGCCAAGAGACCCAGTACTTC. Protein: CASSLRAGGQETQYF.

J is TRBJ2-2 and V is TRBV6-5; the match to TRBD1 covers 8 bases. The CDR3 spans 14 residues. The V gene end was trimmed by 5 bases and the J gene end by 5 bases; junction bases not matched to a gene: 4. Germline V CDR1 and CDR2: MNHEY, SVGAGI. The CDR3 nucleotides read TGTGCCAGCAGTGGACAGGGCAGGACCGGGGAGCTGTTTTTT. This codes for CASSGQGRTGELFF.